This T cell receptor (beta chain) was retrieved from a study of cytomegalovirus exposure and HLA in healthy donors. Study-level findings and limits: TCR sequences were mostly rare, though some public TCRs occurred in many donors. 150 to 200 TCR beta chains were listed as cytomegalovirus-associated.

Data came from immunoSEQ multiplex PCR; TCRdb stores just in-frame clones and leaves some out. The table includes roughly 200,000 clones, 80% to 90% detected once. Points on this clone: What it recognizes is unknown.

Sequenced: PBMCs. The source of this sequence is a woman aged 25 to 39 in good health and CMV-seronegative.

The CDR3 DNA reads as TGTGCCAGCAGTTCCCAAATGTCAGGGGCTAATCAGCCCCAGCATTTT. Protein: CASSSQMSGANQPQHF. The chain links TRBV6-5 to TRBJ1-5; possible D gene TRBD1, 6 bases. The CDR3 covers 16 residues. From germline, CDR1 is MNHEY and CDR2 SVGAGI. V was cut by 4 bases and J by 4 bases, with 17 bases left in between.